This entry describes one TCR beta chain. The data originate from a study of blood T cells in healthy people across ages. Germline V lookup: CDR1 LGHDT, CDR2 YNNKEL (reference sequence). After removal of 3 bases from V and 4 bases from J, the junction contained 6 bases not matched to a gene. CDR3 length: 15 residues. Then a second PCR, running roughly 6 to 11 cycles, was carried out with a sample-barcoded 5' primer and a J-beta primer mix. Every cDNA was tagged by a template-switch adaptor with 12 random nucleotides. Each sample provided no less than 2.5 million CDR3-containing paired-end reads. In TCRdb, the 5' RACE reads were re-called with MiXCR into one record per CDR3 protein. Of roughly 2 million distinct CDR3 sequences listed, less than 50% are singletons.

The material sequenced was blood. V and J are TRBV3-1 and TRBJ2-5; 9 bases match TRBD2. The source of this sequence is a woman aged 40-49 years in good health. CDR3 sequence reads: CASSQSLTSGETQYF. In DNA form, the CDR3 reads TGTGCCAGCAGCCAGAGCCTGACTAGCGGAGAGACCCAGTACTTC.